This T cell receptor beta chain was retrieved from a study of blood T cell repertoires in COVID-19. Study context: COVID-19 samples, acute and convalescent, were from the United States, Italy and Spain. Sources were T cells, B-cell-depleted T cells, or PBMCs; the material itself was cDNA or gDNA.

The study recruited people aged about 18 to 89 years across around 24 US areas. Self-reported history from a screening survey and questionnaire set each donor's cohort. Generated by immunoSEQ multiplex PCR, the TCRdb table keeps only in-frame clones and is missing some. This table holds about 320,000 clones, 87% found once. The CDR3 is 14 amino acids. Germline CDR1 ENHRY, CDR2 SYGVKD. V lost 4 bases, J lost 4 bases, and 13 bases lay in between. This receptor was obtained from a woman aged 25 to 39 who had recovered from COVID-19. Sequencing was carried out using PBMCs or T cells enriched from blood (not recorded which). The V call is TRBV10-3, the J call TRBJ2-5, with a tentative D call TRBD1 (7 bases). The CDR3 DNA reads as TGTGCCATCAGTGCCAACAGGGGAGGAGAGACCCAGTACTTC. Translating it yields CAISANRGGETQYF.